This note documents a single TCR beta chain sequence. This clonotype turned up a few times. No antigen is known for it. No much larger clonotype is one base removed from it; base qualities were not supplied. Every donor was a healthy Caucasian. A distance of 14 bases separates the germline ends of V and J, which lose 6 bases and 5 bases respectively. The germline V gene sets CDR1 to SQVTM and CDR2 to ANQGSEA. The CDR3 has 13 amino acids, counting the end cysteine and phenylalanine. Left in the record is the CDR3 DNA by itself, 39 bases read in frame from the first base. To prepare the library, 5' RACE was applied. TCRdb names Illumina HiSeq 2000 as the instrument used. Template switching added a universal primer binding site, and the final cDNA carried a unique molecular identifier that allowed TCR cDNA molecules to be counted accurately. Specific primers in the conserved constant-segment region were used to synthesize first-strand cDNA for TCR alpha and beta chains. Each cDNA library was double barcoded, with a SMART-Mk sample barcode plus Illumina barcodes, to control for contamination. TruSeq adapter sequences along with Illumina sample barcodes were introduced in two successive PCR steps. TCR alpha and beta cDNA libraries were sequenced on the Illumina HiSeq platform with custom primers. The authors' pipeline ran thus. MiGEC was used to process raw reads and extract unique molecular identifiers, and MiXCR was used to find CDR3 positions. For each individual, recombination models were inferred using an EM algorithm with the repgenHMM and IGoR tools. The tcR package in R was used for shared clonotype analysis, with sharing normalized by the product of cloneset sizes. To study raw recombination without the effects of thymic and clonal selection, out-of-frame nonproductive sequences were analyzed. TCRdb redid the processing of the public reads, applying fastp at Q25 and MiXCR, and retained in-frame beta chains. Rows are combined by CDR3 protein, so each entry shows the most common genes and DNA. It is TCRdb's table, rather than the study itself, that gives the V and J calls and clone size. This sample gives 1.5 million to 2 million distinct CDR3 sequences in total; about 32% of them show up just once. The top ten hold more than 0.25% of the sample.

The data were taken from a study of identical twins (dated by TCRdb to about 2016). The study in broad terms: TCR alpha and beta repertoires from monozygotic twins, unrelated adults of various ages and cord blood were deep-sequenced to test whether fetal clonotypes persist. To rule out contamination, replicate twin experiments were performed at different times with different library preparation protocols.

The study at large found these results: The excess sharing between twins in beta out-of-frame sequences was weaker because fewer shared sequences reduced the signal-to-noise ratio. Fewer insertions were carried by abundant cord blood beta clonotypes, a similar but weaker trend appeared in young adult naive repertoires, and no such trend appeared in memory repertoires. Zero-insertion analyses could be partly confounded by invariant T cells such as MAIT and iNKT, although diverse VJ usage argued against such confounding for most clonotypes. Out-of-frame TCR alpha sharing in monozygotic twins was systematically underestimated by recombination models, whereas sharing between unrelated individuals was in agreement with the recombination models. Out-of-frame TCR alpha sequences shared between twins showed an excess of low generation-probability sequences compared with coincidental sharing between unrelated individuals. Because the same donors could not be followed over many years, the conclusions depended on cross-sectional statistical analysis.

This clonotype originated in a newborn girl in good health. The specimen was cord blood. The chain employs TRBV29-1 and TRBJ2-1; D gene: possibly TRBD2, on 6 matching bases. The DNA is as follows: TGCAGCGTATGCGGGGCAGTACACAATGAGCAGTTCTTC. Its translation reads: CSVCGAVHNEQFF.